The T cell receptor beta chain described here comes from a study of T-cell memory formation after mild COVID-19. Study-level background: The TCR clusters were mostly specific to one donor.

As for this clonotype: Its antigen is still unknown.

Study outcomes and limitations: Memory from before infection featured some responding clones, which suggests cross-reactive memory joined.

5'RACE primed from the constant segment yielded TCR alpha and TCR beta cDNA libraries bearing sample barcodes and UMIs. TCRdb fed the 5' RACE reads into MiXCR, producing one record per CDR3 protein. This sample has under 450,000 distinct CDR3 sequences, with 20% to 25% found just once. Germline lookup yields CDR1 SGHDT and CDR2 YYEEEE. Trimming took off 9 bases at V and 5 bases at J, with 17 bases between the two ends. This CDR3 has 13 amino acids. Source material: PBMCs or a T cell subset sorted from them (not recorded which). The chain combines TRBV5-6 with TRBJ2-5; TRBD1 or TRBD2 may be the D gene (5 bases each). The sequence was collected from a man between 18 and 35 years old who had mild COVID-19 (a few samples of this study predate the infection). Cell type and time point are not known. CDR3 residues: CAIRGTWRETQYF. In DNA, the CDR3 is TGTGCCATCAGAGGGACCTGGAGGGAGACCCAGTACTTC.